The 8 T cell receptor beta chains below all came from one sample that was sequenced in a study of identifying expanded T cells in peripheral blood. Assay: immunoSEQ multiplex PCR; the TCRdb copy retains only in-frame clones and omits some. Of about 54,000 clones listed, about nine tenths are singletons. The sequenced material came from blood. The origin of the receptors is a person aged 18 to 70 in good health.

V and J are TRBV28 and TRBJ2-1; TRBD2 matches at 9 bases. Trimming took 6 bases from V and 1 from J; bases not matched to a gene: 4. The CDR3 loop spans 15 amino acids. The V gene's germline CDR1 is MDHEN and CDR2 SYDVKM. The CDR3 reads CASSPSGGSYNEQFF. In nucleotides, the CDR3 is TGTGCCAGCAGCCCCAGCGGGGGGTCCTACAATGAGCAGTTCTTC.

The V gene is TRBV5-1, the J gene TRBJ2-2; TRBD1 aligns across 9 bases. Germline-derived CDR1 and CDR2 are SGHRS and YFSETQ. J gave up 10 bases and V 3 bases, and 13 bases lay outside the gene matches. The length of the CDR3 is 16 residues. CDR3 DNA: TGCGCCAGCAGCTCCCTGACAGGGGGTGGTATCATGGAGCTGTTTTTT. This codes for CASSSLTGGGIMELFF.

V gene TRBV4-2 combines with J gene TRBJ2-1; 9 bases line up with TRBD2. The CDR3 has 16 residues. The J segment lost 0 bases and the V segment lost 4 bases, leaving 4 bases of the junction unmatched. Germline-derived CDR1 and CDR2 are LGHNA and YNFKEQ. The CDR3 region is CASSPTSGPSYNEQFF. CDR3 DNA sequence: TGTGCCAGCAGCCCGACTAGCGGACCCTCCTACAATGAGCAGTTCTTC.

This sequence joins TRBV19 and TRBJ2-2; 8 bases map to TRBD2. V lost 3 bases and J lost 0; bases outside the gene matches: 3. This CDR3 contains 16 residues. Germline V gives CDR1 LNHDA, CDR2 SQIVND (reference sequence). The CDR3 bases are TGTGCCAGTAGTATCCGGGGGGGCTCGAACACCGGGGAGCTGTTTTTT. Translating it yields CASSIRGGSNTGELFF.

The V gene is TRBV7-2, the J gene TRBJ1-2, with D unclear. The ends were cut back, 4 bases at V and 14 bases at J, with 17 bases in the middle. The CDR3 is made up of 12 amino acids. In germline, CDR1 is SGHTA, CDR2 FQGNSA. CDR3 DNA sequence: TGTGCCAGCAGCTCAGGACGGTTCCTAGAAACCTTC. It is translated as CASSSGRFLETF.

In regard to this clone: One junction end does not reproduce the germline sequence, and a read error may be involved. V and J are TRBV5-1 and TRBJ1-4; no clear D. Germline V gives CDR1 SGHRS, CDR2 YFSETQ. CDR3 length equals 15 residues. The CDR3 is CASSSSAVTSEKLFF. The CDR3 bases are TGCGCCAGCAGCAGCTCGGCAGTAACTAGTGAAAAACTGTTTTTT.

CDR3 loop: CASSSLNLNTEAFF. In DNA, the CDR3 is TGCGCCAGCAGCTCCCTCAATTTGAACACTGAAGCTTTCTTT. The chain links TRBV5-1 to TRBJ1-1; no clear D. This CDR3 contains 14 residues. Trimming stripped 3 bases from V and 0 bases from J, with 9 bases between. CDR1 is SGHRS, CDR2 YFSETQ, per germline.

The chain has TRBV7-2 and TRBJ1-2; TRBD1 matches at 7 bases. Germline V lookup: CDR1 SGHTA, CDR2 FQGNSA. CDR3 size: 13 residues. V was pared by 3 bases and J by 4 bases, with 2 bases of the junction left unmatched. DNA of the CDR3: TGTGCCAGCAGCTTCAGGGGGGTCTATGGCTACACCTTC. The encoded protein is CASSFRGVYGYTF.